A selection of T cell receptor beta chains follows, all from one sample in a study of blood T cell repertoires in COVID-19. Profiled with immunoSEQ multiplex PCR; TCRdb holds only in-frame clones, not every one. The data show roughly 180,000 clones, about 85% seen once. Sequencing used peripheral blood. The receptors derive from a woman in her 50s with COVID-19, enrolled during active disease. Each CDR3 is given with its conserved first and last residue. Not all rows give a size; the values are once, few, many and, for expanded clones, a class.

>TRBJ1-2|TRBV19|NA
CASSPRVAHRDVNYGYTF
>TRBJ1-2|TRBV5-4|NA
CASRAPGQGAPVHGYTF
>TRBJ1-1|TRBV27|NA
CASSLSTNTEAFF
>TRBJ1-2|TRBV7-9|NA
CASSLGGEDGYTF
>TRBJ2-5|TRBV4-1|NA
CASSRQLHKETQYF
>TRBJ2-1|TRBV5-4|NA
CASSHQGNEQFF
>TRBJ1-6|TRBV19|NA
CASSMWSGGGNSPLHF
>TRBJ2-1|TRBV5-4|NA
CASSFLAGLNNEQFF
>TRBJ1-2|TRBV7-9|once
CASSPGQEANYGYTF
>TRBJ1-6|TRBV7-9|once
CASSLGELSSPLHF
>TRBJ2-7|TRBV28|once
CASSTYRQGIDEQYF
>TRBJ2-7|TRBV9|NA
CASSFTGESYEQYF
>TRBJ2-4|TRBV3-1/TRBV3-2|once
CASSKRGTSGGWNIQYF
>TRBJ2-3|TRBV7-2|NA
CASSHGGTSGGTDTQYF
>TRBJ1-2|TRBV5-1|NA
CASSLAGINYGYTF
>TRBJ2-2|TRBV7-3|once
CASSPGLAGVSGELFF
>TRBJ2-7|TRBV27|NA
CASRAGTASYEQYF
>TRBJ1-6|TRBV2|NA
CASSDSSYNSPLHF
>TRBJ2-2|TRBV9|NA
CASSLGQGANTGELFF
>TRBJ2-7|TRBV9|NA
CASSVVGGDSEQYF